The clone carrying this T cell receptor beta chain was seen ten or more times. The antigen remains unidentified. This CDR3 spans 15 amino acids. Per the germline V gene, CDR1 is MNHNS and CDR2 is SASEGT. V lost 6 bases and J lost 5; bases outside the gene matches: 10. The data were taken from a study of identical twins. Study results and limitations: Cross-sectional statistical analysis was relied on for the conclusions, without the same donors being followed.

Everyone who donated was a healthy Caucasian. Template switching (which added a universal primer site) was used, and cDNA carried unique molecular identifiers. TCRdb analysed the 5' RACE reads with MiXCR anew, one entry per CDR3 protein. The profile shows approximately 240,000 distinct CDR3 sequences, over 13% of them singletons. The receptor's source is a woman aged 18-29 years in good health. The sequenced sample was memory (CD45RO+) T cells sorted from blood. The rearrangement links TRBV6-1 to TRBJ2-5; 9 bases fit TRBD2. The CDR3 spells CASSNSGGRKETQYF. In DNA, the CDR3 is TGTGCCAGCAGCAACAGCGGGGGGAGGAAGGAGACCCAGTACTTC.